This T cell receptor (beta chain) originates from a study of T cell responses to AZD1222 COVID-19 vaccine. Clones were read by immunoSEQ multiplex PCR, and TCRdb kept only the in-frame ones, dropping some. Altogether roughly 110,000 clones are present, roughly nine tenths being singletons, with the ten largest covering less than 6%. Note on this clone: The antigen remains unidentified.

Whole-study findings and limits: Just five to seven people given AZD1222 tested seropositive at baseline. The donor cohort was predominantly white British with a female majority, and clonal diversity may have been underestimated.

This TCR came from an adult in good health. The sample in question was peripheral blood, obtained on day 0 of AZD1222 vaccination.

This chain's CDR3 is CASSSRGAMNTEAFF. The DNA of the CDR3 is TGTGCCAGCAGCTCCCGCGGTGCCATGAACACTGAAGCTTTCTTT. The gene calls are TRBV11-3 and TRBJ1-1; D not certain. Germline CDR1 is SGHNT and CDR2 is YENEEA. This CDR3 has 15 residues. V was cut by 4 bases and J by 0 bases, with 12 bases left in between.